Shown below are 5 T cell receptor beta chains from a single sample sequenced in a study of T cell responses to AZD1222 COVID-19 vaccine (dated by TCRdb to the early 2020s). What this sample's time point label stands for: sample from adult after SARS-CoV-2 infection, after symptom onset. Library prep was done by the immunoSEQ multiplex PCR assay. This is the immuneACCESS table as TCRdb keeps it, with only in-frame sequences that have V and J called. A part of the clones is gone; compared with another copy, unresolved V genes explain less than half, and the rest is unexplained. The sample includes around 140,000 clones, with 85% to 95% observed a single time. Around 10% of the sample rests with the top ten. The input for sequencing was peripheral blood, taken after recovery from COVID-19. Receptors originate from an adult who had recovered from COVID-19.

This clone was recorded once. The rearrangement uses TRBV18 and TRBJ2-7; TRBD1 matches at 10 bases. The germline gives CDR1 KGHSH, CDR2 LQKENI. Losses at the gene ends were 3 bases for V and 5 bases for J; bases not matched to a gene: 4. This CDR3 has 14 amino acids. The CDR3 sequence is CASSPGTGENEQYF. DNA for the CDR3: TGTGCCAGCTCACCCGGGACAGGGGAAAACGAGCAGTACTTC.

The chain uses TRBV29-1 and TRBJ1-1; TRBD1 agrees at 9 bases. CDR3 size: 14 residues. Germline CDR1 is SQVTM and CDR2 is ANQGSEA. Unmatched junction bases numbered 6, after V lost 4 bases and J lost 3 bases. The CDR3 sequence is CSVAGRQGDTEAFF. The CDR3 region has the DNA TGCAGCGTTGCCGGTAGACAGGGGGACACTGAAGCTTTCTTT.

This chain joins TRBV4-2 and TRBJ2-1; 11 nucleotides match TRBD2. The CDR3 is made up of 21 amino acids. Trimming took 4 bases from V and 6 from J; bases not matched to a gene: 23. Per germline, CDR1 LGHNA and CDR2 YNFKEQ. The CDR3 DNA is TGTGCCAGCAGCCCTAACATAGCGGGAGGGCCAGTTTTTCTCAAAGGCAATGAGCAGTTCTTC. Translating gives CASSPNIAGGPVFLKGNEQFF.

This chain connects TRBV5-1 to TRBJ2-1, with D perhaps TRBD2 (5 bases). Between the trimmed V and J ends, which lost 1 base and 6 bases, there was a span of 11 bases. Germline CDR1 and CDR2: SGHRS and YFSETQ. CDR3 length: 14 amino acids. The CDR3: CASSLTSKGNEQFF. CDR3 nucleotide sequence: TGCGCCAGCAGCTTGACTAGTAAAGGCAATGAGCAGTTCTTC.

The genes are TRBV6-5 and TRBJ2-7, with 9 nucleotides matching TRBD2. With V trimmed by 10 bases and J by 2 bases, 6 bases remained unmatched. Germline loops: CDR1 MNHEY, CDR2 SVGAGI. The CDR3 is made up of 13 amino acids. This chain's CDR3 is CATPSGRTYEQYF. CDR3 nucleotides: TGTGCCACTCCCAGCGGGAGGACCTACGAGCAGTACTTC.